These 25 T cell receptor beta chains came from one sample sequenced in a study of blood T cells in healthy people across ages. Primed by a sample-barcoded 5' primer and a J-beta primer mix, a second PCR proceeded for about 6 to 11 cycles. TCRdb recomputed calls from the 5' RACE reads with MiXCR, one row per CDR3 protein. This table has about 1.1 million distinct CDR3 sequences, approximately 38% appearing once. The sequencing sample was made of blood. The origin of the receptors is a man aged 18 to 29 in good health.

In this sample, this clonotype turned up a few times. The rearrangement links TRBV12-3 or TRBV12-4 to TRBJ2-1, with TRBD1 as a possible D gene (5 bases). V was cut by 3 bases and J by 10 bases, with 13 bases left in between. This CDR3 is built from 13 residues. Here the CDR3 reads CASSFQGSYEQFF. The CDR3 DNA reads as TGTGCCAGCAGTTTCCAGGGCTCCTACGAGCAGTTCTTC.

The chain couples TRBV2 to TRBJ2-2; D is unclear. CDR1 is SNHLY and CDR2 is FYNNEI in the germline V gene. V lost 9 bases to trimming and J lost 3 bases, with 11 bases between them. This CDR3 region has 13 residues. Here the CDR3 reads CASSREDTGELFF. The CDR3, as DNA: TGTGCCAGTTCAAGAGAGGACACCGGGGAGCTGTTTTTT.

CDR3 DNA: TGCAGTGCTAGCCAGTTTACGGACAGCTTCTACGAGCAGTACTTC. Translation: CSASQFTDSFYEQYF. The chain has TRBV20-1 and TRBJ2-7; weak D call: TRBD1 (6 bases). The CDR3 is 15 residues long. CDR1 DFQATT and CDR2 SNEGSKA come from the germline V gene (reference sequence). Between the trimmed V and J ends, which lost 3 bases and 3 bases, there was a span of 18 bases.

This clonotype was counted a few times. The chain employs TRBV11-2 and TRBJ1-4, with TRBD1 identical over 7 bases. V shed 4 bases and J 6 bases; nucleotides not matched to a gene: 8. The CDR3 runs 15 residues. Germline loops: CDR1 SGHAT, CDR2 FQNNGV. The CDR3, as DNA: TGTGCCAGCAGCTCCGGGACAGCATGGGATGAAAAACTGTTTTTT. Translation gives CASSSGTAWDEKLFF.

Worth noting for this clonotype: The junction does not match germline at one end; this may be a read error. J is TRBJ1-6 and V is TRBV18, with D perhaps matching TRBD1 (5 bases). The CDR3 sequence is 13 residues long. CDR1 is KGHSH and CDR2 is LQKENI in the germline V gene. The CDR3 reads CAISPQDNSPLHF. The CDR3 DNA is TGTGCCATCTCACCACAGGATAATTCACCCCTCCACTTT.

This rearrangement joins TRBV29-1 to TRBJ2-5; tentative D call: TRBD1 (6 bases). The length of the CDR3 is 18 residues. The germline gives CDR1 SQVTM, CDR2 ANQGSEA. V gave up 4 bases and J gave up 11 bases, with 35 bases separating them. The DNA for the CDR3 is TGCAGCGTTGGCTTGCAGGGGTTCGGCAGTGTTTCGGACAATGAGCAGTACTTC. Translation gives CSVGLQGFGSVSDNEQYF.

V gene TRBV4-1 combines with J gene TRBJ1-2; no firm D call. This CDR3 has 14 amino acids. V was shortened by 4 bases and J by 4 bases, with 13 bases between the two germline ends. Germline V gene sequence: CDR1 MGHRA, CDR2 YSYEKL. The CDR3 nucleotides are TGCGCCAGCAGCCGAGGTTACGGCTCCTATGGCTACACCTTC. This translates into CASSRGYGSYGYTF.

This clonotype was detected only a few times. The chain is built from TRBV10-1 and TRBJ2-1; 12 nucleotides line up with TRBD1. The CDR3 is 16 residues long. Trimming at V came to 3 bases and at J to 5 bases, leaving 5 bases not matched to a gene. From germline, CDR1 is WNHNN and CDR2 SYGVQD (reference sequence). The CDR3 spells CASSDEGDRGHNEQFF. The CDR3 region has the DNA TGCGCCAGCAGTGACGAAGGGGACAGGGGGCACAATGAGCAGTTCTTC.

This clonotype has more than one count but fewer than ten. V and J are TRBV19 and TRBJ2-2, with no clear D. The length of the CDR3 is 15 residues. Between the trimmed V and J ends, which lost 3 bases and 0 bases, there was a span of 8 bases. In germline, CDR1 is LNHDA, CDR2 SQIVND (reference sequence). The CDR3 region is CASSISGANTGELFF. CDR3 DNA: TGTGCCAGTAGTATCTCTGGGGCGAACACCGGGGAGCTGTTTTTT.

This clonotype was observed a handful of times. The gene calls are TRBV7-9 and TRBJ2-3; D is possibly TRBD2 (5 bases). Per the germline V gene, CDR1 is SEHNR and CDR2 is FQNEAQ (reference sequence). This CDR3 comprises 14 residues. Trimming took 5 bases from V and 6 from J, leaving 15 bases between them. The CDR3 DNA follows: TGTGCCAGCAGCAACCAGCTAGCACCGGATACGCAGTATTTT. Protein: CASSNQLAPDTQYF.

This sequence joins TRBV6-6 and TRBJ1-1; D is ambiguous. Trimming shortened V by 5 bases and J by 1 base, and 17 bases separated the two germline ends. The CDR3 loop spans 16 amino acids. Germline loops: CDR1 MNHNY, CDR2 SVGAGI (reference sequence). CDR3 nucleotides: TGTGCCAGCAGTAACTGGCTTGGATACCCGAACACTGAAGCTTTCTTT. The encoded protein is CASSNWLGYPNTEAFF.

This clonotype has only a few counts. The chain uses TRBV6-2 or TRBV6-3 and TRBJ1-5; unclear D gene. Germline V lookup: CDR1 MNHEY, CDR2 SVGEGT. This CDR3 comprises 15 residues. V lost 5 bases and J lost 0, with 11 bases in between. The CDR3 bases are TGTGCCAGCAGTCAATATAGGGCTAGCAATCAGCCCCAGCATTTT. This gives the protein CASSQYRASNQPQHF.

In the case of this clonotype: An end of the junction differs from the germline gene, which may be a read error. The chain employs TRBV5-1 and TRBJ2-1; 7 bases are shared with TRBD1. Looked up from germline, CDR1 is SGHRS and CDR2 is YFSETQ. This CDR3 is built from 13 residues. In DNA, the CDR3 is TGCGCCAGCAGCTTGGAGGGGGCGGGTGAGAAGTTCTTC. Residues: CASSLEGAGEKFF.

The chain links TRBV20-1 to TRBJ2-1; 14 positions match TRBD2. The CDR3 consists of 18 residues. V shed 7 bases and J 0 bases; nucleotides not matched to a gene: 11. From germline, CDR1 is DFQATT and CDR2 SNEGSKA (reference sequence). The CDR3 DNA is TGCAGTGTCATCCGGACTAGCGGGGGGCCCAGCTCCTACAATGAGCAGTTCTTC. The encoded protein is CSVIRTSGGPSSYNEQFF.

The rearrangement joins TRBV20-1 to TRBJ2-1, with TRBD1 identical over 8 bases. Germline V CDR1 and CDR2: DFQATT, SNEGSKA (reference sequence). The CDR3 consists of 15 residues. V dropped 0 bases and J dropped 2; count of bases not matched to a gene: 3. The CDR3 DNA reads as TGCAGTGCTAGAGAAGCAGGGGGCGCCTACAATGAGCAGTTCTTC. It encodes CSAREAGGAYNEQFF.

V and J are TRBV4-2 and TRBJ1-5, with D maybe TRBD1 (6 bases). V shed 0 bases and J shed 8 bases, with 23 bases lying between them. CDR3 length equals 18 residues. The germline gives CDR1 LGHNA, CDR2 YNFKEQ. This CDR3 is CASSQDFNRDADKEPQHF. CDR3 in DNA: TGTGCCAGCAGCCAAGATTTTAACAGGGACGCCGACAAGGAGCCCCAGCATTTT.

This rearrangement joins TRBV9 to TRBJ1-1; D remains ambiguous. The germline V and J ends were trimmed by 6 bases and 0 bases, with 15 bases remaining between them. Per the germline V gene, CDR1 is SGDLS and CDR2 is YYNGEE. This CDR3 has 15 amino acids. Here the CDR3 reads CASNPRGALNTEAFF. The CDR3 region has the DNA TGTGCCAGCAACCCCAGAGGAGCTTTGAACACTGAAGCTTTCTTT.

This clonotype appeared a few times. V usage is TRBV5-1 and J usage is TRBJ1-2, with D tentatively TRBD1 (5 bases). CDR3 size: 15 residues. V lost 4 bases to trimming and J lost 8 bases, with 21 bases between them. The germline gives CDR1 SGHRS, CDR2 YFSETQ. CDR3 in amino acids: CASSGSAGKTEGYTF. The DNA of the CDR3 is TGCGCCAGCAGCGGGTCGGCAGGGAAAACGGAAGGCTACACCTTC.

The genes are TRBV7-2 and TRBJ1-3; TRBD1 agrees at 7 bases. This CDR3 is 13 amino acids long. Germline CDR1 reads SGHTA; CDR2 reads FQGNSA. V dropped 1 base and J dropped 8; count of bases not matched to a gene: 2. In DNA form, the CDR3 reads TGTGCCAGCAGCTTAGAAGGGGGCCACACCATATATTTT. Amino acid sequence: CASSLEGGHTIYF.

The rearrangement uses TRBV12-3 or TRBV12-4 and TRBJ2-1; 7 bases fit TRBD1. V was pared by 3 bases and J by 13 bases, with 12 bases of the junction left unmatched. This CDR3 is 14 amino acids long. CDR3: CASSFRQGRETQFF. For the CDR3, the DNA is TGTGCCAGCAGTTTTCGACAGGGTAGGGAGACCCAGTTCTTC.

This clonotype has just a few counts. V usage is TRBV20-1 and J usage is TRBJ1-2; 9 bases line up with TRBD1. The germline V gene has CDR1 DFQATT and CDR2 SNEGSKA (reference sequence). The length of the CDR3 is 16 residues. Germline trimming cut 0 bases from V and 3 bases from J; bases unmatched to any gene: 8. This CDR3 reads CSARDMPGQGHYGYTF. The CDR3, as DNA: TGCAGTGCTAGAGATATGCCGGGACAGGGCCACTATGGCTACACCTTC.

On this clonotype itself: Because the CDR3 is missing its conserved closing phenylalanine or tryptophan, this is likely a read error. CDR3 loop: CASRKGQGIDYGYTC. CDR3 DNA: TGTGCCAGCAGGAAAGGACAGGGAATAGACTATGGCTACACCTGC. The gene calls are TRBV12-3 or TRBV12-4 and TRBJ1-2, with TRBD1 identical over 8 bases. Trimming removed 6 bases from V and 3 bases from J; junction bases left unmatched: 9. The CDR3 has 15 amino acids.

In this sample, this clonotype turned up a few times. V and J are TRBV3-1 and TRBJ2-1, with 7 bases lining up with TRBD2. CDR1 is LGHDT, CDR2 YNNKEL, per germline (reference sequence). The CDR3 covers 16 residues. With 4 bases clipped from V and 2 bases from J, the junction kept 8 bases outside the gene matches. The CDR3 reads CASSLRGVRAYNEQFF. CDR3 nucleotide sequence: TGTGCCAGCAGCCTACGGGGGGTTCGAGCCTACAATGAGCAGTTCTTC.

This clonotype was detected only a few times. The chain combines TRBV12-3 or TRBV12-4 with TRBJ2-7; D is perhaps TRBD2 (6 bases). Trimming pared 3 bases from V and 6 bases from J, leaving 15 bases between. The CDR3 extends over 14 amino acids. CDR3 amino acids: CASSFAGSSAEQYF. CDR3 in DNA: TGTGCCAGCAGTTTCGCGGGGTCGTCTGCCGAGCAGTACTTC.

The CDR3 spells CASSLGGGARYNEQFF. The CDR3 nucleotides read TGTGCCAGCAGTTTAGGTGGTGGGGCAAGGTACAATGAGCAGTTCTTC. The genes are TRBV12-3 or TRBV12-4 and TRBJ2-1, with D perhaps matching TRBD1 (5 bases). CDR3 length: 16 residues. V lost 1 base, J lost 4 bases, and 14 bases lay in between.